This TCR beta chain was recovered during a study of shared clonotypes between healthy human individuals. On this clone: Its antigen is unknown.

Approximately 30,000 T cell genomes (about 0.2 ug DNA) went into each sorted-subset replicate. Assay used: immunoSEQ multiplex PCR; TCRdb lists only in-frame clones, some missing. The sample carries under 850,000 clones, 90% to 95% recorded once. Study-level points and caveats: A few donors showed sharing of approximately 5% of naive CD4 clonotypes. Represented diversity (both genetic and exposure-history) was limited by the small number of donors.

CD8 cells classed as naive were CD45RO-negative and positively selected for CCR7, excluding terminally differentiated effector memory CD45RA+ cells. The donors, all of them Caucasian adults, lived in Nashville, Tennessee. Trimming removed 5 bases at V and 12 bases at J, with 19 bases between. CDR1 and CDR2 from the germline V gene are MNHEY and SVGAGI. The CDR3 runs to 14 residues. Sample: naive CD8+ T cells sorted from blood. The V and J genes are TRBV6-5 and TRBJ1-4; no reliable D call. The source is a man aged 25 to 40 in good health. This CDR3 reads CASSRGSWPEQLFF. CDR3 nucleotides: TGTGCCAGCAGTCGCGGGTCTTGGCCTGAGCAACTGTTTTTT.